This T cell receptor (beta chain) emerged from a study of T-cell memory formation after mild COVID-19. CDR1 is SGHRS and CDR2 is YFSETQ in the germline V gene. The CDR3 length is 14 residues. The V gene end was trimmed by 3 bases and the J gene end by 5 bases; junction bases not matched to a gene: 3. In TCRdb, the 5' RACE reads were re-called with MiXCR into one record per CDR3 protein. The sample has hundreds of thousands of distinct CDR3 sequences; nearly 25% are singletons. This clonotype occurred a few times. The V gene is TRBV5-1, the J gene TRBJ2-7; 12 bases are shared with TRBD1. This clonotype originated in an adult woman who had mild COVID-19 (a few samples of this study predate the infection). Cell type and time point are not known. Material: PBMCs or a T cell subset sorted from them (not recorded which). The CDR3 DNA is TGCGCCAGCAGCTCCGGGACAGGGGGCAACGAGCAGTACTTC. It yields the protein CASSSGTGGNEQYF.